This T cell receptor beta chain was recovered during a study of T cells after somatic rescue of genetic block. Profiling relied on immunoSEQ multiplex PCR, and the TCRdb table lists in-frame clones only, not all of them. The sample carries some 90,000 clones, approximately 90% recorded once. Germline CDR1 and CDR2: SGHTA and FQGTGA. The CDR3 is 17 amino acids. The trim removed 6 bases at V and 10 bases at J, leaving 14 bases unmatched. By proportion, this clone is medium-sized (0.01 to 0.1%). The sequenced material came from peripheral blood mononuclear cells (PBMCs). V is TRBV7-3 and J is TRBJ2-1, with 14 bases identical to TRBD2. The source of this sequence is a woman younger than 35. CDR3 sequence (DNA): TGTGCCAGCAGGCGGACTAGCGGGAGGACCGGGAGGAACGAGCAGTTCTTC. Translation gives CASRRTSGRTGRNEQFF.